Listed here are 5 T cell receptor beta chains from one sample, sequenced in a study of cytomegalovirus exposure and HLA in healthy donors. It was with 60 Vbeta and 13 Jbeta primers that the PCR ran. Clones were sequenced by immunoSEQ multiplex PCR, and TCRdb holds only the in-frame ones, with some missing. There are about 190,000 clones in the sample; 70% to 75% occur only once, and approximately 4.6% lies in the top ten. The sample was PBMCs. These receptors came from a man younger than 40 in good health and CMV-seropositive.

CDR3 sequence reads: CASSPPKNTYEQYF. CDR3 bases: TGTGCCAGTAGTCCTCCAAAGAACACCTACGAGCAGTACTTC. The chain carries TRBV19 and TRBJ2-7, with unresolved D. The V and J ends lost 5 bases and 2 bases respectively, with 13 bases between them. The CDR3 runs to 14 residues. Germline V gene sequence: CDR1 LNHDA, CDR2 SQIVND (reference sequence).

This chain uses TRBV15 with TRBJ1-2; D perhaps matches TRBD1 (5 bases). CDR3 length equals 16 residues. In germline, CDR1 is LNHNV, CDR2 YYDKDF (reference sequence). The V and J ends lost 3 bases and 8 bases respectively, with 22 bases between them. The CDR3 nucleotides are TGTGCCACCAGCAGCCTCCAGGGCAGGTCGGCGAGAGGCTACACCTTC. Amino acid sequence: CATSSLQGRSARGYTF.

This chain joins TRBV5-1 and TRBJ2-6; D is unclear. CDR3 size: 15 residues. The germline CDR1 and CDR2 sequences are SGHRS and YFSETQ. V was pared by 5 bases and J by 0 bases, with 9 bases between. CDR3 DNA: TGCGCCAGCAGTGGGCAAGCCTCTGGGGCCAACGTCCTGACTTTC. It translates to CASSGQASGANVLTF.

The V call is TRBV5-8, the J call TRBJ1-1; D is ambiguous. Per the germline V gene, CDR1 is SGHTS and CDR2 is YDEGEE. The CDR3 length is 14 residues. V shed 2 bases and J shed 1 base, with 9 bases lying between them. The DNA for the CDR3 is TGTGCCAGCAGCTTCAACAGCCAGAACACTGAAGCTTTCTTT. Protein product: CASSFNSQNTEAFF.

This rearrangement joins TRBV15 to TRBJ2-5; 9 bases fit TRBD1. Germline CDR1 reads LNHNV; CDR2 reads YYDKDF (reference sequence). This CDR3 is built from 15 residues. The V and J ends lost 3 bases and 5 bases, in that order; junction bases with no gene match: 7. The CDR3, as DNA: TGTGCCACCAGCAGGGGGACAGGGAGTAGGGAGACCCAGTACTTC. Protein product: CATSRGTGSRETQYF.